One sample yielded the 29 T cell receptor beta chains listed below, sequenced in a study of OX40 agonist ivuxolimab in advanced cancers. The table came from immunoSEQ multiplex PCR; TCRdb's copy has only in-frame clones and leaves some out. The table has fewer than 85,000 clones, approximately 87% seen once. The sample in question was CD4+ or CD8+ T cells sorted from blood, obtained in a trial of the OX40 agonist ivuxolimab. These receptors all come from an adult with an advanced solid tumor such as melanoma, head and neck, liver or kidney cancer.

This chain joins TRBV5-5 and TRBJ1-2, with D hard to call. The V gene's germline CDR1 is SGHKS and CDR2 YYEKEE (reference sequence). V lost 2 bases and J lost 4, with 12 bases in between. The CDR3 length is 14 residues. The CDR3 here is CASSLVLPSYGYTF. The CDR3 DNA reads TGTGCCAGCAGCTTAGTACTTCCGAGCTATGGCTACACCTTC.

For the CDR3, the DNA is TGTGCCAGCAGCGGTTTGCAGTTCTTCACAGATACGCAGTATTTT. Its protein product is CASSGLQFFTDTQYF. The genes are TRBV6-1 and TRBJ2-3; D gene uncertain. The CDR3 is made up of 15 amino acids. V shed 6 bases and J shed 2 bases, with 15 bases lying between them. The germline gives CDR1 MNHNS, CDR2 SASEGT.

This rearrangement joins TRBV28 to TRBJ2-7; D not certain. V lost 5 bases and J 3 bases, leaving 5 bases between the germline ends. The CDR3 covers 11 residues. CDR1 is MDHEN and CDR2 is SYDVKM in the germline V gene. CDR3 loop: CASSKNYEQYF. CDR3 bases: TGTGCCAGCAGTAAGAACTACGAGCAGTACTTC.

This clone came up once. This chain connects TRBV9 to TRBJ2-2; 10 bases line up with TRBD1. There are 16 residues in the CDR3. Trimming at V came to 4 bases and at J to 7 bases, leaving 10 bases not matched to a gene. The germline CDR1 and CDR2 sequences are SGDLS and YYNGEE. CDR3 amino acids: CASSSRTGGSGGELFF. The CDR3 bases are TGTGCCAGCAGCTCCCGGACAGGGGGATCGGGCGGGGAGCTGTTTTTT.

V usage is TRBV7-3 and J usage is TRBJ2-1; D not certain. The germline V gene encodes CDR1 SGHTA and CDR2 FQGTGA. Trimming cost V 0 bases and J 4 bases, with 10 bases left between them. This CDR3 comprises 15 residues. The CDR3 bases are TGTGCCAGCAGCTTAACGTGGGCTAGTTACAATGAGCAGTTCTTC. It translates to CASSLTWASYNEQFF.

Remarks on this clone: One end of the junction varies from germline; a read error may be responsible. CDR3 DNA sequence: TGTGCCAGCTCGTACGGGGGGAAACAGGTCTTC. Translation gives CASSYGGKQVF. The rearrangement links TRBV6-5 to TRBJ2-7; 7 bases match TRBD2. CDR1 and CDR2 from the germline V gene are MNHEY and SVGAGI. The CDR3 length is 11 residues.

This clone was seen only once. The chain uses TRBV10-3 and TRBJ2-5, with a possible D match to TRBD2 (5 bases). Trimming removed 10 bases from V and 2 bases from J, with 11 bases in between. The CDR3 contains 12 residues. CDR1 is ENHRY and CDR2 is SYGVKD in the germline V gene. The CDR3 bases are TGTGCCACTAGACGGGGACAAGAGACCCAGTACTTC. Translated, it gives CATRRGQETQYF.

The genes are TRBV5-3 and TRBJ2-2; 7 positions agree with TRBD1. TRBV5-3 is recorded as an ORF, its role being uncertain. V shed 4 bases, J shed 1 base, and the junction held 7 bases outside the gene matches. The CDR3 extends over 16 amino acids. DNA for the CDR3: TGTGCCAGAAGCCCCCCGGGACAGAAGAACACCGGGGAGCTGTTTTTT. This sequence encodes CARSPPGQKNTGELFF.

This chain uses TRBV10-3 with TRBJ2-2, with TRBD1 matching over 7 bases. V trimming: 4 bases; J trimming: 5 bases; junction bases outside the gene matches: 7. Looked up from germline, CDR1 is ENHRY and CDR2 is SYGVKD. CDR3 size: 15 residues. This chain's CDR3 is CAISGQGAPTGELFF. CDR3 bases: TGTGCCATCAGTGGACAGGGAGCTCCTACCGGGGAGCTGTTTTTT.

The V call is TRBV2, the J call TRBJ1-3; 7 nucleotides match TRBD1. The V gene's germline CDR1 is SNHLY and CDR2 FYNNEI. The J segment lost 3 bases and the V segment lost 2 bases, leaving 1 base of the junction unmatched. The CDR3 extends over 14 amino acids. CDR3 nucleotide sequence: TGTGCCAGCAGTGAAAGGGGGCTTGGAAACACCATATATTTT. Translated, it gives CASSERGLGNTIYF.

The V call is TRBV5-6, the J call TRBJ2-7; tentatively, D is TRBD1 (6 bases). With 3 bases removed from V and 6 bases from J, the gap between germline ends came to 13 bases. The germline CDR1 and CDR2 sequences are SGHDT and YYEEEE. The CDR3 has 13 amino acids. CDR3 nucleotide sequence: TGTGCCAGCAGCTCAGGGGACCGCGGCGAGCAGTACTTC. The encoded protein is CASSSGDRGEQYF.

Only a few counts were recorded for this clone. The CDR3 nucleotides read TGTGCTAGTGGTTTGGGACAGGGGGCTAACGAGCAGTACTTC. It encodes CASGLGQGANEQYF. The chain couples TRBV12-5 to TRBJ2-7; the match to TRBD1 covers 10 bases. With V trimmed by 1 base and J by 5 bases, 2 bases remained unmatched. The CDR3 has 14 residues. Per germline, CDR1 LGHNT and CDR2 FRNRAP. The whole variable domain, filled in from reference TRBV12-5 and TRBJ2-7, reads DARVTQTPRHKVTEMGQEVTMRCQPILGHNTVFWYRQTMMQGLELLAYFRNRAPLDDSGMPKDRFSAEMPDATLATLKIQPSEPRDSAVYFCASGLGQGANEQYFGPGTRLTVT.

Notes on this clone: A read error may account for a junction end that differs from germline. This chain uses TRBV10-3 with TRBJ1-5; D is unclear. The CDR3 is made up of 15 amino acids. Germline V gene sequence: CDR1 ENHRY, CDR2 SYGVKD. The CDR3 bases are TGTGCCATCAGTGAGTCGGGTCAAAGCACTCAGCCCCAGCATTTT. Its translation is CAISESGQSTQPQHF.

The chain carries TRBV27 and TRBJ1-2; 9 positions agree with TRBD1. The CDR3 sequence is 13 residues long. With V trimmed by 5 bases and J by 8 bases, 6 bases remained unmatched. From germline, CDR1 is MNHEY and CDR2 SMNVEV (reference sequence). In DNA, the CDR3 is TGTGCCAGCAGTGTCGGACAGGGGACAGGCTACACCTTC. Translated: CASSVGQGTGYTF.

The rearrangement uses TRBV9 and TRBJ1-4; D is unresolved. The CDR3 runs 14 residues. Germline assignment: CDR1 SGDLS and CDR2 YYNGEE. The V end lost 3 bases, the J end lost 0 bases, and 6 bases lay between the germline ends. CDR3 protein: CASSGGATNEKLFF. Written as DNA, the CDR3 is TGTGCCAGCAGCGGAGGTGCAACTAATGAAAAACTGTTTTTT.

The chain combines TRBV11-2 with TRBJ1-5; D remains ambiguous. CDR3 length: 12 amino acids. Germline V gene sequence: CDR1 SGHAT, CDR2 FQNNGV. The V end lost 5 bases, the J end lost 7 bases, and 9 bases lay between the germline ends. The CDR3 is CASSTLGQPQHF. For the CDR3, the DNA is TGTGCCAGCAGCACTTTGGGCCAGCCCCAGCATTTT. The entire variable domain, with the rest obtained from reference TRBV11-2 and TRBJ1-5, is as follows: EAGVAQSPRYKIIEKRQSVAFWCNPISGHATLYWYQQILGQGPKLLIQFQNNGVVDDSQLPKDRFSAERLKGVDSTLKIQPAKLEDSAVYLCASSTLGQPQHFGDGTRLSIL.

This chain joins TRBV6-1 and TRBJ2-3, with TRBD1 identical over 7 bases. The V gene's germline CDR1 is MNHNS and CDR2 SASEGT. The CDR3 spans 15 residues. After removal of 7 bases from V and 2 bases from J, the junction contained 9 bases not matched to a gene. CDR3 in amino acids: CASNLQGLITDTQYF. In nucleotides, the CDR3 is TGTGCCAGCAACCTACAGGGGTTAATCACAGATACGCAGTATTTT.

This chain joins TRBV5-1 and TRBJ1-1; D is possibly TRBD1 (6 bases). Deletions cut 0 bases from V and 4 bases from J, with 10 bases between. Looked up from germline, CDR1 is SGHRS and CDR2 is YFSETQ. The CDR3 spans 14 residues. In DNA form, the CDR3 reads TGCGCCAGCAGCTTGGCGCGGGGGCTCACTGAAGCTTTCTTT. Amino acids: CASSLARGLTEAFF.

The chain carries TRBV5-8 and TRBJ2-7; D is uncertain. V was shortened by 4 bases and J by 3 bases, with 14 bases between the two germline ends. The CDR3 sequence is 14 residues long. Germline CDR1 is SGHTS and CDR2 is YDEGEE. The CDR3 bases are TGTGCCAGCAGCCATCTCCAATCTGGCTACGAGCAGTACTTC. This gives the protein CASSHLQSGYEQYF.

The chain recombines TRBV6-6 with TRBJ2-7, with TRBD1 as a possible D gene (6 bases). The CDR3 has 14 amino acids. The germline CDR1 and CDR2 sequences are MNHNY and SVGAGI (reference sequence). Trimming shortened V by 5 bases and J by 0 bases, and 11 bases separated the two germline ends. CDR3 loop: CASSNRDISYEQYF. CDR3 nucleotides: TGTGCCAGCAGTAACAGGGACATCTCCTACGAGCAGTACTTC.

The rearrangement joins TRBV4-3 to TRBJ2-2; D may correspond to TRBD1 or TRBD2 (5 bases each). This CDR3 has 15 residues. CDR1 and CDR2 (germline): LGHNA, YSLEER. V lost 1 base and J lost 6, with 12 bases in between. CDR3 loop: CASSQVGAGAGELFF. The CDR3 DNA reads as TGCGCCAGCAGCCAAGTTGGGGCGGGCGCCGGGGAGCTGTTTTTT.

This chain joins TRBV5-4 and TRBJ2-3; D remains unclear. This CDR3 has 14 amino acids. With 2 bases removed from V and 2 bases from J, the gap between germline ends came to 9 bases. Germline CDR1 reads SGHNT; CDR2 reads YYREEE (reference sequence). CDR3 protein: CASSFEGVTDTQYF. DNA of the CDR3: TGTGCCAGCAGCTTCGAAGGTGTCACAGATACGCAGTATTTT. Full variable domain (missing parts from reference TRBV5-4 and TRBJ2-3): ETGVTQSPTHLIKTRGQQVTLRCSSQSGHNTVSWYQQALGQGPQFIFQYYREEENGRGNFPPRFSGLQFPNYSSELNVNALELDDSALYLCASSFEGVTDTQYFGPGTRLTVL.

This rearrangement joins TRBV7-6 to TRBJ2-3, with 15 bases aligning to TRBD2. Unmatched junction bases numbered 6, after V lost 4 bases and J lost 1 base. This CDR3 has 18 amino acids. CDR1 SGHVS and CDR2 FNYEAQ come from the germline V gene. CDR3 in amino acids: CASSSGLAGGPGTDTQYF. The CDR3 coding sequence is TGTGCCAGCAGCTCAGGACTAGCGGGAGGGCCCGGCACAGATACGCAGTATTTT.

The chain couples TRBV29-1 to TRBJ1-2, with D possibly matching TRBD1 (6 bases). The CDR3 consists of 16 residues. V was shortened by 7 bases and J by 7 bases, with 28 bases between the two germline ends. Germline assignment: CDR1 SQVTM and CDR2 ANQGSEA. CDR3 loop: CSADRIRDNFAGGYTF. CDR3 DNA sequence: TGCAGCGCCGACCGAATCCGGGACAACTTCGCTGGTGGCTACACCTTC.

The genes are TRBV6-5 and TRBJ2-3, with 8 positions matching TRBD1. The CDR3 has 15 amino acids. Germline CDR1 MNHEY, CDR2 SVGAGI. V shed 3 bases and J 6 bases; nucleotides not matched to a gene: 8. This CDR3 is CASSYLAGGKDTQYF. CDR3 bases: TGTGCCAGCAGTTATCTGGCAGGGGGCAAGGATACGCAGTATTTT.

The V call is TRBV5-1, the J call TRBJ1-1; 8 bases match TRBD1. Losses at the gene ends were 4 bases for V and 11 bases for J; bases not matched to a gene: 13. Germline V gene lookup returns CDR1 SGHRS and CDR2 YFSETQ. The CDR3 spans 14 residues. CDR3 DNA sequence: TGCGCCAGCAGCCAGACGGACAGGGTTGGGGAGGCTTTCTTT. It encodes CASSQTDRVGEAFF.

The sample holds one count of this clone. The gene calls are TRBV28 and TRBJ2-6; a possible D gene is TRBD2 (5 bases). The CDR3 is made up of 16 amino acids. With 8 bases removed from V and 0 bases from J, the gap between germline ends came to 14 bases. Germline CDR1 MDHEN, CDR2 SYDVKM. The chain's CDR3 is CASGSGGNSGANVLTF. The CDR3 bases are TGTGCCAGCGGATCAGGAGGCAACTCTGGGGCCAACGTCCTGACTTTC.

Only one count was recorded for this clone. J is TRBJ1-1 and V is TRBV7-2; D is undetermined. Germline assignment: CDR1 SGHTA and CDR2 FQGNSA. Trimming shortened V by 1 base and J by 1 base, and 13 bases separated the two germline ends. The CDR3 loop spans 16 amino acids. CDR3 residues: CASSLGATLRNTEAFF. The CDR3 region has the DNA TGTGCCAGCAGCTTAGGTGCTACGTTGCGGAACACTGAAGCTTTCTTT.

In this sample, this clone turned up a few times. The gene calls are TRBV4-2 and TRBJ1-5; TRBD1 might be the D (6 bases). The ends were cut back, 6 bases at V and 0 bases at J, with 12 bases in the middle. The germline gives CDR1 LGHNA, CDR2 YNFKEQ. CDR3 length equals 15 residues. CDR3 in amino acids: CASSHNRDSNQPQHF. CDR3 in DNA: TGTGCCAGCAGTCACAACAGGGATAGCAATCAGCCCCAGCATTTT.